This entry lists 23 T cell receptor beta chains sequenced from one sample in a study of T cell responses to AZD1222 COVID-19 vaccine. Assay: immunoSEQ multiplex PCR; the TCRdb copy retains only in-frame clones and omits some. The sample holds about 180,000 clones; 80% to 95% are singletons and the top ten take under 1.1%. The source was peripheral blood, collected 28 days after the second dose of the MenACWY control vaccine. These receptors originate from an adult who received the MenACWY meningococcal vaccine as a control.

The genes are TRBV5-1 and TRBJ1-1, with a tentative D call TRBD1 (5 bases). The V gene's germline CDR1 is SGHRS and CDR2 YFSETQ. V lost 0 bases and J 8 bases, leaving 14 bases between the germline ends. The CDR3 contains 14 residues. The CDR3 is CASSLAGQGEEAFF. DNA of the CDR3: TGCGCCAGCAGCTTGGCCGGCCAGGGAGAAGAAGCTTTCTTT.

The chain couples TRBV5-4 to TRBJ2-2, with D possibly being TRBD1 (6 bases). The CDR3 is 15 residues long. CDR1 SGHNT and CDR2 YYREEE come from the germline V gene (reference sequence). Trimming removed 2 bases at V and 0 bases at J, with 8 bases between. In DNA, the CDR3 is TGTGCCAGCAGCTTCGGGACAACGAACACCGGGGAGCTGTTTTTT. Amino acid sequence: CASSFGTTNTGELFF.

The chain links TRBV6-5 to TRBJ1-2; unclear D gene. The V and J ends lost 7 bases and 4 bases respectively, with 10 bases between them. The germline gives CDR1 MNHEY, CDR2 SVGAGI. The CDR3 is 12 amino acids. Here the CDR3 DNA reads TGTGCCAGCAATCAGGAACCCTATGGCTACACCTTC. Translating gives CASNQEPYGYTF.

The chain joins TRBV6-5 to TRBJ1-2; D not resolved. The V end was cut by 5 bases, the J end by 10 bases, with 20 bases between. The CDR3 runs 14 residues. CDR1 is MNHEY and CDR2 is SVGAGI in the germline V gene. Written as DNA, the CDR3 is TGTGCCAGCAGTCCTTTGAATGGCAGAGTTTTCTACACCTTC. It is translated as CASSPLNGRVFYTF.

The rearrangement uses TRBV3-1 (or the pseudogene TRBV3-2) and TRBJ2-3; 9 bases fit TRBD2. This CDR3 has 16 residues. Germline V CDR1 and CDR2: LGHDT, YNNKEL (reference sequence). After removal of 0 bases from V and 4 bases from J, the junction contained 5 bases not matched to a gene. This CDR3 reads CASSQDRRGGSDTQYF. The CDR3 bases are TGTGCCAGCAGCCAAGATCGGCGGGGGGGGTCAGATACGCAGTATTTT.

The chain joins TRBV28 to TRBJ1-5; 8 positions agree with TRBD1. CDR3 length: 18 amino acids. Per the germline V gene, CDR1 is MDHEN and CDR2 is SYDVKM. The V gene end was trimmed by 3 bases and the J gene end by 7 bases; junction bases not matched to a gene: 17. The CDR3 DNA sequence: TGTGCCAGCAGTTTGGGGGGGGCGGGGACAGGCTCATCCCAGCCCCAGCATTTT. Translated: CASSLGGAGTGSSQPQHF.

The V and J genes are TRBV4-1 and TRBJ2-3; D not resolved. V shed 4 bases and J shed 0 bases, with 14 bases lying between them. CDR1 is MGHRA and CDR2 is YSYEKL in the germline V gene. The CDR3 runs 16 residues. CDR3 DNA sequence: TGCGCCAGCAGCCCCTTCAGTTCCTCTAGCACAGATACGCAGTATTTT. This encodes CASSPFSSSSTDTQYF.

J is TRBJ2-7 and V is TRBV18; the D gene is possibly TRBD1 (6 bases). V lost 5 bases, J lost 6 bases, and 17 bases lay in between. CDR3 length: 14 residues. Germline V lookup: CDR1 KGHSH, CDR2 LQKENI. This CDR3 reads CASSANTGTPEQYF. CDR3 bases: TGTGCCAGCTCAGCGAACACCGGGACACCCGAGCAGTACTTC.

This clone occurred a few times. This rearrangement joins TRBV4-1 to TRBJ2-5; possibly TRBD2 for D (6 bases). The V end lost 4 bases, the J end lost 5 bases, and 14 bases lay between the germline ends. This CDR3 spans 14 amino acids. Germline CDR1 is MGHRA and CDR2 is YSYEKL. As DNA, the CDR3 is TGCGCCAGCAGCCGTGGGGGGTTGACGGAGACCCAGTACTTC. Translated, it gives CASSRGGLTETQYF.

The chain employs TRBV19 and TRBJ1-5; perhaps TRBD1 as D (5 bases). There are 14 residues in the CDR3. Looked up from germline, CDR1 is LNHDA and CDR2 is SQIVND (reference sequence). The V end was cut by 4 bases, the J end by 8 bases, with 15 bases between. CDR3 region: CASSKSGGVEPQHF. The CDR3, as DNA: TGTGCCAGTAGTAAATCCGGGGGGGTGGAGCCCCAGCATTTT.

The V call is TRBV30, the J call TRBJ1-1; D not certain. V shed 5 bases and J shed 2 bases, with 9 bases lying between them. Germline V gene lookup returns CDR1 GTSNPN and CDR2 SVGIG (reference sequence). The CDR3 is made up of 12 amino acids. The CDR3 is CAWSVSNTEAFF. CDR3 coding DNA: TGTGCCTGGTCGGTCAGCAACACTGAAGCTTTCTTT. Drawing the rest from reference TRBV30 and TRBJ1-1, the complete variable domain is SQTIHQWPATLVQPVGSPLSLECTVEGTSNPNLYWYRQAAGRGLQLLFYSVGIGQISSEVPQNLSASRPQDRQFILSSKKLLLSDSGFYLCAWSVSNTEAFFGQGTRLTVV.

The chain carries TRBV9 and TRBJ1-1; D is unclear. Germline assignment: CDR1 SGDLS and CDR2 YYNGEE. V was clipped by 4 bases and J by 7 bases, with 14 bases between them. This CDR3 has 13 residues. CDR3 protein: CASSLTLSGEAFF. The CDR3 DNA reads TGTGCCAGCAGCCTCACCCTATCCGGTGAAGCTTTCTTT.

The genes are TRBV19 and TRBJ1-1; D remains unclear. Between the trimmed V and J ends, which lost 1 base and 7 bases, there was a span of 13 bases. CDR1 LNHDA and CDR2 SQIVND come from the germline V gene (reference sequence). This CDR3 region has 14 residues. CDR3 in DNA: TGTGCCAGTAGTATAGTAGGTCAGGCAGATGAAGCTTTCTTT. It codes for CASSIVGQADEAFF.

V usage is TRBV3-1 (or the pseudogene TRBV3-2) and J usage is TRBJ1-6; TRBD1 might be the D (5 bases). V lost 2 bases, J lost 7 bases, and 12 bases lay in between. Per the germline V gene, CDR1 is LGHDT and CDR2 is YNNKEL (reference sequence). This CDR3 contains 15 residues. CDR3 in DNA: TGTGCCAGCAGCCAAAACAGGAGGCCAAATTCACCCCTCCACTTT. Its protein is CASSQNRRPNSPLHF.

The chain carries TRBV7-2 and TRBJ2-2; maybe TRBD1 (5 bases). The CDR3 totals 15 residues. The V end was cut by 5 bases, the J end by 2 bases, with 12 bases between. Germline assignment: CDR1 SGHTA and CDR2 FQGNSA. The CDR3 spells CASSPLRVNTGELFF. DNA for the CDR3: TGTGCCAGCAGCCCCCTCAGGGTAAACACCGGGGAGCTGTTTTTT.

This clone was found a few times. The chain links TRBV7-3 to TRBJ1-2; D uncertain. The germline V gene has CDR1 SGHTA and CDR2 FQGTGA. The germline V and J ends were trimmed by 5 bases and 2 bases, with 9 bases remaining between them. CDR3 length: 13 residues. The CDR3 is CASSLYGNYGYTF. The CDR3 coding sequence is TGTGCCAGCAGCCTTTATGGAAACTATGGCTACACCTTC. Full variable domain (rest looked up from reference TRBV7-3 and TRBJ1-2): GAGVSQTPSNKVTEKGKYVELRCDPISGHTALYWYRQSLGQGPEFLIYFQGTGAADDSGLPNDRFFAVRPEGSVSTLKIQRTERGDSAVYLCASSLYGNYGYTFGSGTRLTVV.

As DNA, the CDR3 is TGTGCCAGCAGTTCCCCCTTTGGCTACACCTTC. Protein: CASSSPFGYTF. This chain joins TRBV28 and TRBJ1-2; D remains ambiguous. The CDR3 extends over 11 amino acids. Germline assignment: CDR1 MDHEN and CDR2 SYDVKM. The V end lost 4 bases, the J end lost 7 bases, and 7 bases lay between the germline ends.

CDR3 sequence: CAIRGQGGGRGAFF. In nucleotides, the CDR3 is TGTGCCATCAGAGGACAGGGAGGAGGTCGGGGAGCTTTCTTT. V is TRBV10-3 and J is TRBJ1-1; 8 positions agree with TRBD1. The germline CDR1 and CDR2 sequences are ENHRY and SYGVKD. This CDR3 region has 14 residues. Unmatched junction bases numbered 13, after V lost 6 bases and J lost 10 bases.

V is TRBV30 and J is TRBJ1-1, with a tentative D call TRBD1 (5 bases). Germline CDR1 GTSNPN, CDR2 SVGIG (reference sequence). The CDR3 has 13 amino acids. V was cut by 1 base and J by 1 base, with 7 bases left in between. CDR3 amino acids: CAWSEQENTEAFF. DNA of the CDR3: TGTGCCTGGAGTGAACAGGAGAACACTGAAGCTTTCTTT.

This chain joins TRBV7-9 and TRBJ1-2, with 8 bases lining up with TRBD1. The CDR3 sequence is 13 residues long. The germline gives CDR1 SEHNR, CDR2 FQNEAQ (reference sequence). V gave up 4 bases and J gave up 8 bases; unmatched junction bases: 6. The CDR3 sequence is CASSSGTGGGYTF. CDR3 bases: TGTGCCAGCAGCTCCGGGACAGGAGGCGGCTACACCTTC.

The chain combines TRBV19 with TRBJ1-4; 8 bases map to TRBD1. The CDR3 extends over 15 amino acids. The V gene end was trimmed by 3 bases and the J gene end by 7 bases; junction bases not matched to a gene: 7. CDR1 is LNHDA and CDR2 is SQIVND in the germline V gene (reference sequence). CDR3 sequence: CASSITRTGSEKLFF. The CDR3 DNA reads TGTGCCAGTAGTATTACCAGGACAGGGAGTGAAAAACTGTTTTTT.

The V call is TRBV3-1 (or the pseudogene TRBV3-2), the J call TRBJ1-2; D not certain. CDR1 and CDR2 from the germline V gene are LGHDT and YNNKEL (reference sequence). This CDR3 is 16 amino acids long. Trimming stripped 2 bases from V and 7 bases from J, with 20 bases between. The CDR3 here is CASSQPHLGLLSGYTF. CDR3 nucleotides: TGTGCCAGCAGCCAACCCCATTTGGGCCTTTTGAGTGGCTACACCTTC.

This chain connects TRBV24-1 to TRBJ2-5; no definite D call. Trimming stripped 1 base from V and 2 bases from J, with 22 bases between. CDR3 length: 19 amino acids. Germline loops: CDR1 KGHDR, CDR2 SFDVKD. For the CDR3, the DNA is TGTGCCACCAGTGATTTTGGACGAGCACCTGGCCTGGCGCAAGAGACCCAGTACTTC. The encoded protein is CATSDFGRAPGLAQETQYF.